This T cell receptor beta chain was recorded in a study of PD-L1 blockade in urothelial cancer. Some clones are missing from TCRdb's copy, which holds only in-frame ones; the method was immunoSEQ multiplex PCR. This sample carries 30,000 or so clones, over 80% of them seen once, and the ten largest clones take about 2.1%. Per the germline V gene, CDR1 is SGHVS and CDR2 is FQNEAQ. This CDR3 comprises 16 residues. V trimming: 5 bases; J trimming: 4 bases; junction bases outside the gene matches: 9. The rearrangement links TRBV7-8 to TRBJ2-2, with 8 bases that match TRBD2. The starting material was PBMCs, obtained around atezolizumab (anti-PD-L1) treatment. This receptor was obtained from a man aged 45-65 years with urothelial cancer. DNA for the CDR3: TGTGCCAGCAGCCAATTAGCGGGGACTTCCACCGGGGAGCTGTTTTTT. This gives the protein CASSQLAGTSTGELFF.